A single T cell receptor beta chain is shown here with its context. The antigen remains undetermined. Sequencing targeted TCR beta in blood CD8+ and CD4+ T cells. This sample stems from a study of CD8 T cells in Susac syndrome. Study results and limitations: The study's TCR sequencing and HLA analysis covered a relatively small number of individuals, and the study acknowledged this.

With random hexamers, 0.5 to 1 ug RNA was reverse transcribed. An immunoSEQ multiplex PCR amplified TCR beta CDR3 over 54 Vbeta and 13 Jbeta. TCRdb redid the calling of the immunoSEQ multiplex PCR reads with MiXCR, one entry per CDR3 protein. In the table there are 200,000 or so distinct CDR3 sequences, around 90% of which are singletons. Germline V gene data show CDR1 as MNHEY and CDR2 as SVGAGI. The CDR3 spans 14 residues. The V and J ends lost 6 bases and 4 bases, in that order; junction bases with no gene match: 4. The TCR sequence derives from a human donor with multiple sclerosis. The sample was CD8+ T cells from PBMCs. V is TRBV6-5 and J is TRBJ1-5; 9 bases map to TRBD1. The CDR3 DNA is TGTGCCAGCAGGGCCGGGACAGGGAATCAGCCCCAGCATTTT. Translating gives CASRAGTGNQPQHF.